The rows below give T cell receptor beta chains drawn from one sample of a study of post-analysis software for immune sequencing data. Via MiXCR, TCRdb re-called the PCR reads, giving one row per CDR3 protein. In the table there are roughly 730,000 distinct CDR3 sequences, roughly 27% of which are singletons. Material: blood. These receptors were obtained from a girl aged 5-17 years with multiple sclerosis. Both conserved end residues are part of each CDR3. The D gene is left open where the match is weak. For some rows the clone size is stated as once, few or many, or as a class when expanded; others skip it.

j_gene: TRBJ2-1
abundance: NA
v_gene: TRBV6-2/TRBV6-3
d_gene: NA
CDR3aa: CASSYLAEPPNNEQFF
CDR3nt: TGTGCCAGCAGTTACTTAGCGGAACCCCCCAACAATGAGCAGTTCTTC

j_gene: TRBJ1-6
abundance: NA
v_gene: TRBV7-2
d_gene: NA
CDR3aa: CASSLAGGYNNSPLHF
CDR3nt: TGTGCCAGCAGCTTAGCAGGGGGGTATAATAATTCACCCCTCCACTTT

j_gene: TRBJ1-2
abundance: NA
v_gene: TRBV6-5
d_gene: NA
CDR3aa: CASTRRYMGYGYTF
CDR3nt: TGTGCCAGCACCCGGAGGTACATGGGCTATGGCTACACCTTC

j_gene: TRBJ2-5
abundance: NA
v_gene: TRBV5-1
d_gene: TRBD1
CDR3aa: CAGSLSGGDWETQYF
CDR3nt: TGCGCCGGCAGCTTGTCAGGGGGCGATTGGGAGACCCAGTACTTC

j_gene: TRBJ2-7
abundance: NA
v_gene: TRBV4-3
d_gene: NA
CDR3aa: CASSPQVSYEQYF
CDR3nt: TGCGCCAGCAGCCCTCAGGTCTCCTACGAGCAGTACTTC

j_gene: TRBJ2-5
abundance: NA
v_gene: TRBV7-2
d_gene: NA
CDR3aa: CASSLEGTGQETQYF
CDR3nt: TGTGCCAGCAGCTTAGAGGGGACGGGTCAAGAGACCCAGTACTTC

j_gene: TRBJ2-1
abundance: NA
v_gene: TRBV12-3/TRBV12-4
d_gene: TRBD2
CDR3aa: CASSTWGGYNEQFF
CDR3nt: TGTGCCAGCTCTACCTGGGGGGGTTACAATGAGCAGTTCTTC

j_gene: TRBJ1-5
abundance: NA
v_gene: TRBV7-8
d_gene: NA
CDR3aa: CASSLDRSLGNQPQHF
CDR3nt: TGTGCCAGCAGCTTAGACAGGTCCCTGGGCAATCAGCCCCAGCATTTT

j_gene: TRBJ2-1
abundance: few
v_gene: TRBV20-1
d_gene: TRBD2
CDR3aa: CSARDLRGSSHEQFF
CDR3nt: TGCAGTGCTAGAGATCTGCGCGGGAGTAGCCATGAGCAGTTCTTC

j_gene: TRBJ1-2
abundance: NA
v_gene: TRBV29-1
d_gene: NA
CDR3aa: CSVESARRRYGYTF
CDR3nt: TGCAGCGTTGAGTCGGCCAGGCGGCGCTATGGCTACACCTTC

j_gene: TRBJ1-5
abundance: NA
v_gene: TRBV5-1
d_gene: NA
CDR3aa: CASSLGSTAGRGQPQHF
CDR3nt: TGCGCCAGCAGCTTGGGGTCCACAGCGGGCCGGGGACAGCCCCAGCATTTT

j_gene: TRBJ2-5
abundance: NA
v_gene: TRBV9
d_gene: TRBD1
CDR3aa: CASSVTGQGSETQYF
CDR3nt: TGTGCCAGCAGCGTAACGGGACAGGGATCGGAGACCCAGTACTTC

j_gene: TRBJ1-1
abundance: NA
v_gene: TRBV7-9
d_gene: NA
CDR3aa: CAAGGVMNTEAFF
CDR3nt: TGTGCCGCCGGAGGGGTAATGAACACTGAAGCTTTCTTT

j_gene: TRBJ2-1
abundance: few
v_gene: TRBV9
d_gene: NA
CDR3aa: CASSVYDRYNEQFF
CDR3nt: TGTGCCAGCAGCGTATACGACAGGTACAATGAGCAGTTCTTC

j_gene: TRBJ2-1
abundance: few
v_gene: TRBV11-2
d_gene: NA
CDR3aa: CASSPIRGRSYNEQFF
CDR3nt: TGTGCCAGCAGCCCAATTCGGGGCAGGTCCTACAATGAGCAGTTCTTC

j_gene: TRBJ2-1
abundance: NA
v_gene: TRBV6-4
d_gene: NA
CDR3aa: CASSQGDPSYNEQFF
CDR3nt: TGTGCCAGCAGCCAAGGGGATCCCTCCTACAATGAGCAGTTCTTC

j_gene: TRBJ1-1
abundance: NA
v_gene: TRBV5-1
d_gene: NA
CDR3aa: CASSFTESSEAFF
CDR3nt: TGCGCCAGCAGCTTTACGGAGTCTTCAGAAGCTTTCTTT

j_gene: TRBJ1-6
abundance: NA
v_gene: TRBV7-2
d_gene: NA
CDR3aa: CASSYRENSPLHF
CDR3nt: TGTGCCAGCAGCTACAGGGAGAATTCACCCCTCCACTTT

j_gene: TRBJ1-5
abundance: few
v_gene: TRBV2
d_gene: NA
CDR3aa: CASSPAGNQPQHF
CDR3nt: TGTGCCAGCAGTCCAGCAGGCAATCAGCCCCAGCATTTT

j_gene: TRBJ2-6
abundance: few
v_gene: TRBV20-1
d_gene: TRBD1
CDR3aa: CSAGQGWASGANVLTF
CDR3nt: TGCAGTGCTGGACAGGGGTGGGCCTCTGGGGCCAACGTCCTGACTTTC

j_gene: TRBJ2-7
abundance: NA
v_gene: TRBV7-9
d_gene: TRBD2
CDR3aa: CASSLSGLADEQYF
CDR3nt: TGTGCCTCCAGCTTATCGGGACTAGCAGACGAGCAGTACTTC

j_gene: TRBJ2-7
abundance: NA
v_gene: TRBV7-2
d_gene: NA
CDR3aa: CASSSKIWGEQYF
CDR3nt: TGTGCCAGCAGCTCCAAGATATGGGGCGAGCAGTACTTC

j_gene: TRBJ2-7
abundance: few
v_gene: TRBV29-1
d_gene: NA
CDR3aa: CSVSEGLSSYEQYF
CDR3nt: TGCAGCGTTAGTGAGGGGTTAAGTTCCTACGAGCAGTACTTC

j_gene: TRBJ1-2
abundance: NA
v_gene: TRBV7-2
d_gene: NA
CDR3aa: CASSLRRGGGYTF
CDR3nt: TGTGCCAGCAGCTTAAGAAGAGGTGGTGGCTACACCTTC

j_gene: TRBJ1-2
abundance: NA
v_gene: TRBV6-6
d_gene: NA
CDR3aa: CASSLDTDYGYTF
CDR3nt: TGTGCCAGCAGTTTGGACACCGACTATGGCTACACCTTC

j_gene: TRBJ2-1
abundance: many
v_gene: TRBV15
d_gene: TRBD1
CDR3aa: CATSRAGQGFGEQFF
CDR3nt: TGTGCCACCAGCAGAGCCGGACAGGGGTTCGGTGAGCAGTTCTTC

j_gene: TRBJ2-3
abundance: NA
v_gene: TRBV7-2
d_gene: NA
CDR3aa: CASRGRWDDTQYF
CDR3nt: TGTGCCAGCAGGGGACGGTGGGACGATACGCAGTATTTT

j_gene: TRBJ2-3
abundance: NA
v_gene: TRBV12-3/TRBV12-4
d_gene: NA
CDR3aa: CASSFRKGHWDTQYF
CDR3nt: TGTGCCAGCAGTTTTAGGAAGGGCCATTGGGATACGCAGTATTTT

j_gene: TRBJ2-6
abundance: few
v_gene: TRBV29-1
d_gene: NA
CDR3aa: CSGGTGANVLTF
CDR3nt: TGCAGCGGGGGGACTGGGGCCAACGTCCTGACTTTC

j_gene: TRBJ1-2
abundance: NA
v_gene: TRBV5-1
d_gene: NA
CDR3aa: CASSFGLQNSGGYTF
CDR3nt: TGCGCCAGCAGCTTCGGACTTCAGAACAGTGGTGGCTACACCTTC

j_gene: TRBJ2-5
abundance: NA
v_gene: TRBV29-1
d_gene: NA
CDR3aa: CSVPVGGHQETQYF
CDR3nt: TGCAGCGTCCCGGTTGGGGGACACCAAGAGACCCAGTACTTC

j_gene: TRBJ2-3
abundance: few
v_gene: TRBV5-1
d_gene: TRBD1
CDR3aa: CASSRGQGWEDTQYF
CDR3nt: TGCGCCAGCAGTCGAGGACAGGGCTGGGAAGATACGCAGTATTTT

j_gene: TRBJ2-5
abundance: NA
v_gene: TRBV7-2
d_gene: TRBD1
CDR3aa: CASSTWGQELRETQYF
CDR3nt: TGTGCCAGCAGCACCTGGGGACAGGAGTTGCGAGAGACCCAGTACTTC

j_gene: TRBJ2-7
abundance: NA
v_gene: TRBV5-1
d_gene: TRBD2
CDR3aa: CASSLETSGATYEQYF
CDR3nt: TGCGCCAGCAGCTTGGAGACTAGCGGGGCGACCTACGAGCAGTACTTC

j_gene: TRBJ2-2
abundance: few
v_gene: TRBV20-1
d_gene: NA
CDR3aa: CSARIKANTGELFF
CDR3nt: TGCAGTGCTAGAATAAAAGCGAACACCGGGGAGCTGTTTTTT

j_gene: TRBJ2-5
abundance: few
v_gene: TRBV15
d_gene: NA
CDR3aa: CATLDTQETQYF
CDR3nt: TGTGCCACTTTGGACACCCAAGAGACCCAGTACTTC

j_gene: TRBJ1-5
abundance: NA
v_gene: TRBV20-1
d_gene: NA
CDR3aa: CSAGGVGVQIGNQPRHF
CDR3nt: TGCAGTGCTGGAGGGGTAGGAGTACAGATCGGCAATCAGCCCCGGCATTTT

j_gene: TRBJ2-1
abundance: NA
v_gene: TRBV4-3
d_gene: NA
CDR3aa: CASSHMGGEQFF
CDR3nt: TGCGCCAGCAGCCACATGGGAGGTGAGCAGTTCTTC

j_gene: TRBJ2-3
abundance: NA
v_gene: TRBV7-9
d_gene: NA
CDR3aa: CASSVETASTDTQYF
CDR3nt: TGTGCCAGCAGCGTGGAGACAGCTAGCACAGATACGCAGTATTTT

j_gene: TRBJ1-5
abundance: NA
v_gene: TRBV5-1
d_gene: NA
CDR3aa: CASRVIYSNQPQHF
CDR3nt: TGCGCCAGCAGAGTCATCTATAGCAATCAGCCCCAGCATTTT

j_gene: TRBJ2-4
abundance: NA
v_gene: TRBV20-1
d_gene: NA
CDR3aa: CSARDEFRGLRAKNIQYF
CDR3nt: TGCAGTGCTAGGGACGAATTCCGGGGGCTGAGGGCCAAAAACATTCAGTACTTC

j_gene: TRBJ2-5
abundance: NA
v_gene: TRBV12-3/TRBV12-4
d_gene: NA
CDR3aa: CASSLALTRLETQDF
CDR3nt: TGTGCCAGCAGTTTAGCGCTGACGAGGTTAGAGACCCAGGACTTC

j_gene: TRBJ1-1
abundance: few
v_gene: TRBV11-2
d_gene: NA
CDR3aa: CASSLVELGEAFF
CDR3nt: TGTGCCAGCAGCTTAGTGGAGTTGGGTGAAGCTTTCTTT

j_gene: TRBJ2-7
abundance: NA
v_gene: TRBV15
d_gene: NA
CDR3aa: CATSRQKTLREQYF
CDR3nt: TGTGCCACCAGCAGACAAAAGACCTTGCGCGAGCAGTACTTC

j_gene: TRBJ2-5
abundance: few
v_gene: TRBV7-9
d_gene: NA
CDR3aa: CASTPGGVETQYF
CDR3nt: TGTGCCAGCACCCCGGGGGGCGTCGAGACCCAGTACTTC

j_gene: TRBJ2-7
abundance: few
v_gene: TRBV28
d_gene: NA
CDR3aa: CASSPNYDSHEQYF
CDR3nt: TGTGCCAGCAGTCCCAACTATGACAGCCACGAGCAGTACTTC

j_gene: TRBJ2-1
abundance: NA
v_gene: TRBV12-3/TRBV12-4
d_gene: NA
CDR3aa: CASSFGGALGGNEQFF
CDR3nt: TGTGCCAGCAGTTTTGGGGGGGCATTAGGAGGCAATGAGCAGTTCTTC

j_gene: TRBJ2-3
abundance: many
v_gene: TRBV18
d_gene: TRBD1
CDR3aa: CASSPRDRGTDTQYF
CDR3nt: TGTGCCAGCTCACCACGCGACAGGGGCACAGATACGCAGTATTTT

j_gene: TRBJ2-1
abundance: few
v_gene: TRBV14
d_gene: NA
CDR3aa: CASSQEGARYNEQFF
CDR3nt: TGTGCCAGCAGCCAAGAGGGTGCCAGATACAATGAGCAGTTCTTC

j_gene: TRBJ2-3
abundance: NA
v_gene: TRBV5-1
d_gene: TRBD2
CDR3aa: CASSVSLAGVPSTDTQYF
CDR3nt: TGCGCCAGCAGCGTGTCCCTAGCGGGGGTCCCTAGCACAGATACGCAGTATTTT

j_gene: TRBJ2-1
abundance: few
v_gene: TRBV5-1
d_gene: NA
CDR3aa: CASSLGVSVGNEQFF
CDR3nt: TGCGCCAGCAGCTTGGGAGTATCGGTAGGCAATGAGCAGTTCTTC

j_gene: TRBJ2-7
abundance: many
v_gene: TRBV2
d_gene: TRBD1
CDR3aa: CAIRDRLSYEQYF
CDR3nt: TGTGCCATTCGGGACAGACTCTCCTACGAGCAGTACTTC

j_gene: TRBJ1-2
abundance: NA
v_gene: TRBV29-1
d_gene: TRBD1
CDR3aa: CSGQQGNYGYTF
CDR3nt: TGCAGCGGACAACAGGGGAACTATGGCTACACCTTC

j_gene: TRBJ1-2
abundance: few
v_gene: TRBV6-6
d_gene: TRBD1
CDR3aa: CASEQGGNYGYTF
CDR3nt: TGTGCCAGCGAGCAGGGGGGGAATTATGGCTACACCTTC

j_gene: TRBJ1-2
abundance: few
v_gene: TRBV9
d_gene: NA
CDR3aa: CASSVAGGWGYTF
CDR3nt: TGTGCCAGCAGCGTAGCTGGAGGATGGGGCTACACCTTC